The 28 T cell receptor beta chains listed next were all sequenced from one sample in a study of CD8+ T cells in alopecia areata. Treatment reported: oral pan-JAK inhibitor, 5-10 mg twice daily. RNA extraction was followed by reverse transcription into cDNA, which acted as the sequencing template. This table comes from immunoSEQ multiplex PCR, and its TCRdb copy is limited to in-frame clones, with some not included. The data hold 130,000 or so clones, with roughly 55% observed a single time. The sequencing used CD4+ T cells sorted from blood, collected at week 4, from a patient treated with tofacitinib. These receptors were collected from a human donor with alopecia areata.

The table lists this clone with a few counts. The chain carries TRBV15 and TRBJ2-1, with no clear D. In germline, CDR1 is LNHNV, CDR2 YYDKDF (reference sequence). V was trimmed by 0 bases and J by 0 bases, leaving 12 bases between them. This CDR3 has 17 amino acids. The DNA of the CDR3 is TGTGCCACCAGCAGAGATAATCCGATGATCTCCTACAATGAGCAGTTCTTC. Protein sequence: CATSRDNPMISYNEQFF.

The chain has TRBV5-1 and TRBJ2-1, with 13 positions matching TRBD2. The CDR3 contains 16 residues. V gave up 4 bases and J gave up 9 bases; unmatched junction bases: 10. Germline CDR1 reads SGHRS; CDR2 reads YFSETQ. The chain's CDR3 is CASSPGMGLAGLEQFF. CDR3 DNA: TGCGCCAGCAGCCCGGGGATGGGACTAGCGGGACTTGAGCAGTTCTTC.

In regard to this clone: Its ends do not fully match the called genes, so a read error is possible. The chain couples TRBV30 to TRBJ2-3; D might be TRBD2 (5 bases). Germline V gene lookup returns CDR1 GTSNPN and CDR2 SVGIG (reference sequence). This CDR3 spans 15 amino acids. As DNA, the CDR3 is TGTGCCTGGAGCCCCGGGCCCTCCCTAGCAGACACGCAGTATTTT. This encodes CAWSPGPSLADTQYF.

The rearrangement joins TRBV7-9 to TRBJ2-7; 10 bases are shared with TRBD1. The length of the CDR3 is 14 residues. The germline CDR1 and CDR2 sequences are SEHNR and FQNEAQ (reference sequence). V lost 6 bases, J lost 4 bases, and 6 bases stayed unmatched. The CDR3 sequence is CASRPPGQGYEQYF. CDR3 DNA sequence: TGTGCCAGCAGACCACCGGGACAGGGGTACGAGCAGTACTTC. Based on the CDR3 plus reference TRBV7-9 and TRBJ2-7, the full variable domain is DTGVSQNPRHKITKRGQNVTFRCDPISEHNRLYWYRQTLGQGPEFLTYFQNEAQLEKSRLLSDRFSAERPKGSFSTLEIQRTEQGDSAMYLCASRPPGQGYEQYFGPGTRLTVT.

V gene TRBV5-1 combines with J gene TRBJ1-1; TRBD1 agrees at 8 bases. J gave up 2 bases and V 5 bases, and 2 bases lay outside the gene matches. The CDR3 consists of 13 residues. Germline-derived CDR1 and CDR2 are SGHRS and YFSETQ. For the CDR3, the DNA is TGCGCCAGCAGTGGACAGGGAAACACTGAAGCTTTCTTT. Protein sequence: CASSGQGNTEAFF.

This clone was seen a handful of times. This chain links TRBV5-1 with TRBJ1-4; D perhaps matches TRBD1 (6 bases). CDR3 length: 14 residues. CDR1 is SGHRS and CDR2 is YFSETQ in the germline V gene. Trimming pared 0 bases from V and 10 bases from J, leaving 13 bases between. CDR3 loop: CASSLVQEGGKLFF. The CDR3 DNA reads TGCGCCAGCAGCTTGGTACAGGAGGGGGGAAAACTGTTTTTT.

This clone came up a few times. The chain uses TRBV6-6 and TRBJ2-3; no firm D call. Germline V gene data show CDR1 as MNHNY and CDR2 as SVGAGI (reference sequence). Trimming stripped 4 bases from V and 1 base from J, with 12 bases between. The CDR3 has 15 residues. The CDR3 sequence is CASSSQTVGTDTQYF. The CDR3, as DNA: TGTGCCAGCAGTTCCCAGACCGTCGGCACAGATACGCAGTATTTT.

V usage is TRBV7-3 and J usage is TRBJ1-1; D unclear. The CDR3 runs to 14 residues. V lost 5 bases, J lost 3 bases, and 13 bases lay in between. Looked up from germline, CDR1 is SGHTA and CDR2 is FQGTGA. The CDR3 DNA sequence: TGTGCCAGCAGCCCAGGCGGTGGGGACACTGAAGCTTTCTTT. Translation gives CASSPGGGDTEAFF.

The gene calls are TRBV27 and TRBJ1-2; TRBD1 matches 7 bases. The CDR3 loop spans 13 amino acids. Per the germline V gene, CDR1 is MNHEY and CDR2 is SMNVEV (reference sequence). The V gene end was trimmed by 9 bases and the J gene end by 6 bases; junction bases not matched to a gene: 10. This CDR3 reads CASWETGSDGYTF. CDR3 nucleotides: TGTGCCAGTTGGGAGACAGGGAGTGATGGCTACACCTTC.

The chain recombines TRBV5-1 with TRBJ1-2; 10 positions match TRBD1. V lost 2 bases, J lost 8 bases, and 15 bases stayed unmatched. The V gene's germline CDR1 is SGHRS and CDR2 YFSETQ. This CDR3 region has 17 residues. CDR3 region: CASSFAGTGDKGRGYTF. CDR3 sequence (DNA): TGCGCCAGCAGCTTCGCCGGGACAGGGGATAAGGGACGGGGCTACACCTTC.

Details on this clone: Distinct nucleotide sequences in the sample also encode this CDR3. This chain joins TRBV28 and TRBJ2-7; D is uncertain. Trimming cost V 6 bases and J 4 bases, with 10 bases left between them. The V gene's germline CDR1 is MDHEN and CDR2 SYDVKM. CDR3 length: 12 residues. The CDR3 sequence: CASSLLTYEQYF. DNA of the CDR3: TGTGCCAGCAGCTTACTAACGTACGAGCAGTACTTC.

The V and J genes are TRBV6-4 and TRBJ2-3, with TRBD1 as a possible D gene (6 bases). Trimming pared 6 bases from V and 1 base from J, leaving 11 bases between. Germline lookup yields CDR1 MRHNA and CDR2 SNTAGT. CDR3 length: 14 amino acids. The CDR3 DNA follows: TGTGCCAGCAGCCCGGGACACCGCACAGATACGCAGTATTTT. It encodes CASSPGHRTDTQYF.

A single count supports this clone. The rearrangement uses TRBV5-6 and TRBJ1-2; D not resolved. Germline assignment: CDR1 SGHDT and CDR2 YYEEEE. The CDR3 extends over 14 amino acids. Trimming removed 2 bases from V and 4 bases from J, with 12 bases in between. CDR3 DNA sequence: TGTGCCAGCAGCTTAGACACTCCGTTCTATGGCTACACCTTC. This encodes CASSLDTPFYGYTF. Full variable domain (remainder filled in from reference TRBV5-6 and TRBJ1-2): DAGVTQSPTHLIKTRGQQVTLRCSPKSGHDTVSWYQQALGQGPQFIFQYYEEEERQRGNFPDRFSGHQFPNYSSELNVNALLLGDSALYLCASSLDTPFYGYTFGSGTRLTVV.

The CDR3 sequence is CSAQAGGVETQYF. CDR3 nucleotides: TGCAGCGCTCAAGCGGGGGGGGTGGAGACCCAGTACTTC. The chain combines TRBV29-1 with TRBJ2-5; 10 nucleotides align to TRBD2. V lost 7 bases and J lost 5; bases outside the gene matches: 7. Germline loops: CDR1 SQVTM, CDR2 ANQGSEA. The CDR3 is made up of 13 amino acids.

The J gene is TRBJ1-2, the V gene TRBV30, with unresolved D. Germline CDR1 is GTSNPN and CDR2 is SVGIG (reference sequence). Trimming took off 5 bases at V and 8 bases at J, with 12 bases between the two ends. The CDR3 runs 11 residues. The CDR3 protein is CAWGQYGGYTF. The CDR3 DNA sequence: TGTGCCTGGGGCCAATATGGGGGCTACACCTTC. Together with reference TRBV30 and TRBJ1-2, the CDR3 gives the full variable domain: SQTIHQWPATLVQPVGSPLSLECTVEGTSNPNLYWYRQAAGRGLQLLFYSVGIGQISSEVPQNLSASRPQDRQFILSSKKLLLSDSGFYLCAWGQYGGYTFGSGTRLTVV.

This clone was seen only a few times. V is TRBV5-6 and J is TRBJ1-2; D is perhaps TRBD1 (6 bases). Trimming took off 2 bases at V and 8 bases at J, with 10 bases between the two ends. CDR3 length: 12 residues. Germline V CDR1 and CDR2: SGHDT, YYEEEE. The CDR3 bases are TGTGCCAGCAGCTTCGCCAGGGGAGGCTACACCTTC. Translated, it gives CASSFARGGYTF.

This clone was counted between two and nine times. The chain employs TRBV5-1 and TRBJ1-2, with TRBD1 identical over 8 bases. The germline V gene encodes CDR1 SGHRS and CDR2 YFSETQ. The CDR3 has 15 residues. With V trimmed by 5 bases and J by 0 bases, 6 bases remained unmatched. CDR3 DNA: TGCGCCAGCAGTCTGGACAGGGAGACTAACTATGGCTACACCTTC. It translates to CASSLDRETNYGYTF.

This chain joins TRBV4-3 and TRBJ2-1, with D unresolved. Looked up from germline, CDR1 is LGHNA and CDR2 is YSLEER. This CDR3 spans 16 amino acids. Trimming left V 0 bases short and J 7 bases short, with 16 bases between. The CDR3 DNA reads TGCGCCAGCAGCCAAGATCCAGCCTTGGGGTATAATGAGCAGTTCTTC. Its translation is CASSQDPALGYNEQFF.

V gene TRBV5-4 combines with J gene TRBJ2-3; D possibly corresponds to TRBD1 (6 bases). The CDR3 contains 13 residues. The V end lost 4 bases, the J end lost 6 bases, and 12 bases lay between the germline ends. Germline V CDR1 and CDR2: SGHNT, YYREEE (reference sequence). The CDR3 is CASSGQRGDTQYF. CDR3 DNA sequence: TGTGCCAGCAGCGGACAGCGAGGCGATACGCAGTATTTT.

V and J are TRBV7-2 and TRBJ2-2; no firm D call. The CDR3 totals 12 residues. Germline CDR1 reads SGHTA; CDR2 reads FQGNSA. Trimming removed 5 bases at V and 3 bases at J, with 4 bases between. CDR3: CASSMYTGELFF. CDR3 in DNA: TGTGCCAGCAGCATGTACACCGGGGAGCTGTTTTTT.

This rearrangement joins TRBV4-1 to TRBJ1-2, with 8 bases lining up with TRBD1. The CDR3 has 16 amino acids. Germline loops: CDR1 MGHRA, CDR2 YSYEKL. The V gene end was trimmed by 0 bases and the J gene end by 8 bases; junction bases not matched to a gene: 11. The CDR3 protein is CASSQEVRQGASGYTF. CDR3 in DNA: TGCGCCAGCAGCCAAGAAGTTCGTCAGGGGGCGTCGGGCTACACCTTC.

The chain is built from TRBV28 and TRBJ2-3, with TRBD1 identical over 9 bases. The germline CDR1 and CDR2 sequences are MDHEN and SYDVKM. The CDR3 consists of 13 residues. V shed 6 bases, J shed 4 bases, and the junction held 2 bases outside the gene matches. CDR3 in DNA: TGTGCCAGCAGCGGGGACAGGGCAGATACGCAGTATTTT. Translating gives CASSGDRADTQYF.

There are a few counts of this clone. The CDR3 sequence: CASSPGLAGYRQETQYF. In DNA, the CDR3 is TGTGCCAGCAGTCCCGGACTAGCGGGCTATCGGCAAGAGACCCAGTACTTC. The chain links TRBV27 to TRBJ2-5; TRBD2 matches at 11 bases. Germline CDR1 MNHEY, CDR2 SMNVEV (reference sequence). J was trimmed by 2 bases and V by 5 bases; bases with no gene match: 10. The CDR3 runs 17 residues.

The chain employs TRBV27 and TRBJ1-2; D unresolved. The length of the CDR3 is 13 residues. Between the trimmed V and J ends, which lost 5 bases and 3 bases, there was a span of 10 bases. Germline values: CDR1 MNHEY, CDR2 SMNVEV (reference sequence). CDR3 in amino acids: CASSATRDYGYTF. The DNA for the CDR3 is TGTGCCAGCAGTGCTACAAGGGACTATGGCTACACCTTC.

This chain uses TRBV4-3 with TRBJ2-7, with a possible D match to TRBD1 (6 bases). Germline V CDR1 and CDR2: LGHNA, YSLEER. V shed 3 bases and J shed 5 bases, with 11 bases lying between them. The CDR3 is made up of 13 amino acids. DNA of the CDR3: TGCGCCAGCAGCCAGGAATCAGGGGACGAGCAGTACTTC. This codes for CASSQESGDEQYF.

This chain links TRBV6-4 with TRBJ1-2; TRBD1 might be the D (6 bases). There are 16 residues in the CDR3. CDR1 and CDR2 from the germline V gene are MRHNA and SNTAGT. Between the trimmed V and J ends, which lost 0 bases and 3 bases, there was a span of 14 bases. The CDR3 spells CASSDSSGRGYYGYTF. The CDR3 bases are TGTGCCAGCAGTGACTCGAGCGGCAGGGGATACTATGGCTACACCTTC.

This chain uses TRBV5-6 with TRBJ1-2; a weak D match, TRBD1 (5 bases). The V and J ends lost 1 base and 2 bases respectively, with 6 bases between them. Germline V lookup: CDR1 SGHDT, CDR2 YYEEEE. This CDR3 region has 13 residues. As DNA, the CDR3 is TGTGCCAGCAGCTTGCAGGGAAACTATGGCTACACCTTC. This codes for CASSLQGNYGYTF.

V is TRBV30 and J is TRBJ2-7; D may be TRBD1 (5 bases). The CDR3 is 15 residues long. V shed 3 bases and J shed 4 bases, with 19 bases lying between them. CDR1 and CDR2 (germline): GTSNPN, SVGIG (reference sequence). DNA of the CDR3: TGTGCCTGGAGCACAGGCGGTAGCTTGGGATACGAGCAGTACTTC. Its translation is CAWSTGGSLGYEQYF.